This TCR beta chain was recorded in a study of long-term antiretroviral therapy in people with HIV. The study, taken as a whole, reports: Before ART, certain clones expanded, and these dominated the repertoire at all time points. In samples taken after ART, diversity increased but remained below transplant donor control levels.

Researchers report immunoSEQ v3.0 was run at survey level. Using immunoSEQ multiplex PCR, the repertoire was profiled, and TCRdb retains in-frame clones only, with some absent. The table lists 20,000 to 25,000 clones, 70% to 80% of them singletons. The ends were cut back, 4 bases at V and 14 bases at J, with 12 bases in the middle. The CDR3 length is 10 residues. The germline CDR1 and CDR2 sequences are SGHTS and YDEGEE. Each HIV-infected participant was given treatment in the United States. Remarks on this clone: Its antigen is unknown.

The chain uses TRBV5-8 and TRBJ1-2, with D maybe TRBD1 (5 bases). This sequence was found in a woman in her thirties or forties with HIV. The source material was unsorted PBMCs, sampled 1.2 years after starting antiretroviral therapy. DNA for the CDR3: TGTGCCAGCAGCCGGGACCTTGGGACCTTC. It encodes CASSRDLGTF.